These 32 T cell receptor gamma chains share one sample of origin, sequenced in a study of Vδ1+ human thymocytes. Extracted RNA was reverse transcribed into cDNA. Pooled V-gene forward primers with one constant-region reverse primer generated the CDR3 amplicons by multiplex PCR. With CATT, TCRdb re-called clones from the multiplex PCR reads. The table includes 20,000 to 25,000 gamma-chain clones, around 15% detected once. These receptors' targets are unknown. Study results and limitations: Thymic TRG and TRD repertoires appeared highly polyclonal.

The source material was Vdelta1+ gamma-delta thymocytes from the thymus. Subset defined: FACS-sorted CD3+ TCRalphabeta- TCRVdelta1+ TCRVdelta2- thymocytes. All receptors come from a child younger than two who had congenital heart surgery.

This clone appeared a few times. This chain connects TRGV8 to TRGJ1 or TRGJ2. The CDR3 has 13 amino acids. Germline V gene data show CDR1 as VENAVY and CDR2 as YDSYNSRV. The ends lost 2 bases at V and 4 bases at J; junction bases unmatched: 5. DNA of the CDR3: TGTGCCACCTGGGATACGCGGTATTATAAGAAACTCTTT. Translating gives CATWDTRYYKKLF.

This chain uses TRGV4 with TRGJ1 or TRGJ2. The CDR3 runs 14 residues. V lost 6 bases, J lost 4 bases, and 12 bases stayed unmatched. The germline gives CDR1 EGSTGY, CDR2 YDSYTSSV. CDR3 DNA: TGTGCCACCTGGAATGTCGTGGTCTATTATAAGAAACTCTTT. Residues: CATWNVVVYYKKLF.

The rearrangement links TRGV5 to TRGJP1. Germline values: CDR1 VINAFY, CDR2 YDVSNSKD. Losses at the gene ends were 0 bases for V and 3 bases for J; bases not matched to a gene: 10. The CDR3 loop spans 17 amino acids. The CDR3 DNA sequence: TGTGCCACCTGGGACAGGCTTAAGAATGCCACTGGTTGGTTCAAGATATTT. Encoded protein: CATWDRLKNATGWFKIF.

Comment on this clone: Given a much more abundant clone one base away, this may be a read error. The same CDR3 is also encoded by other DNA sequences in this sample. V and J are TRGV9 and TRGJ1 or TRGJ2. Germline assignment: CDR1 GITISATS and CDR2 ISYDGTV (reference sequence). CDR3 length: 11 amino acids. The junction had 3 bases not matched to a gene; V was cut back by 0 bases and J by 10 bases. The CDR3, as DNA: TGTGCCTTGTGGGAGGTGGGAAAGAAACTCTTT. It yields the protein CALWEVGKKLF.

This clone was seen only a few times. A much larger clone differs from this one at a single base, so this may be a read error. This specimen includes other DNA sequences encoding the same CDR3. The V gene is TRGV5, the J gene TRGJ1 or TRGJ2. V was clipped by 1 base and J by 1 base; unmatched bases: 1. The CDR3 runs 13 residues. Germline V gene lookup returns CDR1 VINAFY and CDR2 YDVSNSKD. In DNA form, the CDR3 reads TGTGCCACCTGGGACAGTAATTATTATAAGAAACTCTTT. Residues: CATWDSNYYKKLF.

The chain carries TRGV9 and TRGJ1 or TRGJ2. There are 10 residues in the CDR3. The junction had 9 bases not matched to a gene; V was cut back by 8 bases and J by 11 bases. The germline V gene has CDR1 GITISATS and CDR2 ISYDGTV (reference sequence). This chain's CDR3 is CALSGGEKLF. Here the CDR3 DNA reads TGTGCCTTGTCGGGGGGGGAGAAACTCTTT.

The V gene is TRGV5, the J gene TRGJ1 or TRGJ2. From germline, CDR1 is VINAFY and CDR2 YDVSNSKD. CDR3 length: 13 residues. The V gene end was trimmed by 5 bases and the J gene end by 3 bases; junction bases not matched to a gene: 7. CDR3 nucleotides: TGTGCCACCTGGGCCCCGTCTTATTATAAGAAACTCTTT. Translated: CATWAPSYYKKLF.

V usage is TRGV8 and J usage is TRGJP2. CDR1 and CDR2 (germline): VENAVY, YDSYNSRV. The CDR3 spans 12 residues. The junction had 4 bases not matched to a gene; V was cut back by 5 bases and J by 7 bases. The CDR3 DNA reads TGTGCCACCTGGGTTTTTGATTGGATCAAGACGTTT. Translated: CATWVFDWIKTF.

This chain joins TRGV5 and TRGJP2. V was pared by 0 bases and J by 0 bases, with 10 bases of the junction left unmatched. The germline CDR1 and CDR2 sequences are VINAFY and YDVSNSKD. This CDR3 is built from 18 residues. CDR3 DNA sequence: TGTGCCACCTGGGACAGGCCCTGGCGGTATAGTAGTGATTGGATCAAGACGTTT. Translating gives CATWDRPWRYSSDWIKTF.

This clone was seen a few times. The rearrangement links TRGV4 to TRGJ1 or TRGJ2. V shed 0 bases and J 5 bases; nucleotides not matched to a gene: 7. Germline V lookup: CDR1 EGSTGY, CDR2 YDSYTSSV. CDR3 size: 14 residues. DNA for the CDR3: TGTGCCACCTGGGATGGGCGAGTGGATTATAAGAAACTCTTT. Protein sequence: CATWDGRVDYKKLF.

The chain recombines TRGV3 with TRGJ1 or TRGJ2. Germline CDR1 VTNTFY, CDR2 YDVSTARD (reference sequence). The V segment lost 0 bases and the J segment 7 bases; nucleotides outside the gene matches: 15. This CDR3 has 16 amino acids. CDR3 loop: CATWDRLRCEDYKKLF. The CDR3 DNA reads as TGTGCCACCTGGGACAGGCTGAGGTGTGAGGACTATAAGAAACTCTTT.

This clone was observed a few times. The chain is built from TRGV3 and TRGJP1. The germline V gene encodes CDR1 VTNTFY and CDR2 YDVSTARD (reference sequence). With V trimmed by 3 bases and J by 0 bases, 4 bases remained unmatched. This CDR3 region has 15 residues. This CDR3 reads CATWDGYTTGWFKIF. The CDR3 region has the DNA TGTGCCACCTGGGACGGGTATACCACTGGTTGGTTCAAGATATTT.

There are a few counts of this clone. V usage is TRGV4 and J usage is TRGJ1 or TRGJ2. The V gene end was trimmed by 0 bases and the J gene end by 5 bases; junction bases not matched to a gene: 7. The germline CDR1 and CDR2 sequences are EGSTGY and YDSYTSSV. There are 14 residues in the CDR3. This CDR3 reads CATWDGRRDYKKLF. The CDR3 DNA is TGTGCCACCTGGGATGGGAGGAGAGATTATAAGAAACTCTTT.

This clone was picked up a small number of times. The chain links TRGV2 to TRGJ1 or TRGJ2. V lost 1 base to trimming and J lost 8 bases; unmatched junction nucleotides: 8. CDR1 is EGSNGY, CDR2 YDSYNSKV, per germline. The CDR3 length is 13 residues. The DNA for the CDR3 is TGTGCCACCTGGGACGGCCGCCGGGATAAGAAACTCTTT. Amino acid sequence: CATWDGRRDKKLF.

This chain joins TRGV4 and TRGJ1 or TRGJ2. The CDR3 totals 16 residues. Germline V lookup: CDR1 EGSTGY, CDR2 YDSYTSSV. With 0 bases clipped from V and 8 bases from J, the junction kept 16 bases outside the gene matches. The CDR3 here is CATWDGPKLGENKKLF. CDR3 nucleotide sequence: TGTGCCACCTGGGATGGGCCAAAGCTGGGGGAGAATAAGAAACTCTTT.

A few counts support this clone. The sample has other DNA sequences that encode this CDR3 too. The rearrangement joins TRGV3 to TRGJP2. CDR1 and CDR2 (germline): VTNTFY, YDVSTARD (reference sequence). The junction had 2 bases not matched to a gene; V was cut back by 1 base and J by 0 bases. The CDR3 extends over 15 amino acids. For the CDR3, the DNA is TGTGCCACCTGGGACAGTCATAGTAGTGATTGGATCAAGACGTTT. Translating gives CATWDSHSSDWIKTF.

The V and J genes are TRGV4 and TRGJ1 or TRGJ2. Per the germline V gene, CDR1 is EGSTGY and CDR2 is YDSYTSSV. The ends lost 3 bases at V and 3 bases at J; junction bases unmatched: 8. The CDR3 consists of 14 residues. The CDR3 DNA follows: TGTGCCACCTGGGATTCTAGAGGTTATTATAAGAAACTCTTT. Protein: CATWDSRGYYKKLF.

This clone was found a few times. Germline and junction disagree at one end, which may indicate a read error. The sample contains more than one DNA sequence encoding this CDR3. The V gene is TRGV4, the J gene TRGJP2. CDR1 EGSTGY and CDR2 YDSYTSSV come from the germline V gene. This CDR3 region has 15 residues. In DNA, the CDR3 is TGTGCCACCTGGAATGGGCGTGGTAGTGATTGGATCAAGACGTTT. It is translated as CATWNGRGSDWIKTF.

This chain uses TRGV4 with TRGJ1 or TRGJ2. The CDR3 loop spans 15 amino acids. V lost 1 base to trimming and J lost 3 bases; unmatched junction nucleotides: 9. CDR1 EGSTGY and CDR2 YDSYTSSV come from the germline V gene. CDR3 bases: TGTGCCACCTGGGATGGCCGGGGGACTTATTATAAGAAACTCTTT. Amino acid sequence: CATWDGRGTYYKKLF.

The chain couples TRGV4 to TRGJ1 or TRGJ2. Germline V lookup: CDR1 EGSTGY, CDR2 YDSYTSSV. This CDR3 has 11 residues. Trimming at V came to 6 bases and at J to 8 bases, leaving 7 bases not matched to a gene. The CDR3 protein is CATWNRHKKLF. CDR3 nucleotides: TGTGCCACCTGGAATAGGCATAAGAAACTCTTT.

This clone was observed a handful of times. This chain connects TRGV9 to TRGJ1 or TRGJ2. The V gene's germline CDR1 is GITISATS and CDR2 ISYDGTV (reference sequence). With 6 bases clipped from V and 2 bases from J, the junction kept 7 bases outside the gene matches. This CDR3 spans 13 amino acids. CDR3 sequence (DNA): TGTGCCTTGTGGAACCTGGATTATTATAAGAAACTCTTT. It encodes CALWNLDYYKKLF.

In this sample, this clone turned up a few times. This may stem from a read error, because a much larger clone lies one nucleotide away. Additional DNA sequences in this sample encode the identical CDR3. The J gene is TRGJ1 or TRGJ2, the V gene TRGV4. The germline V gene encodes CDR1 EGSTGY and CDR2 YDSYTSSV. The CDR3 extends over 13 amino acids. The CDR3 loop reads CATWNGPYYKKLF. CDR3 coding DNA: TGTGCCACCTGGAATGGTCCTTATTATAAGAAACTCTTT.

This clone has more than one count but fewer than ten. V is TRGV8 and J is TRGJ1 or TRGJ2. The CDR3 spans 15 residues. V gave up 4 bases and J gave up 3 bases; unmatched junction bases: 12. CDR1 is VENAVY and CDR2 is YDSYNSRV in the germline V gene. This chain's CDR3 is CATWDSGGFYYKKLF. The CDR3, as DNA: TGTGCCACCTGGGACAGCGGGGGTTTTTATTATAAGAAACTCTTT.

Notes on this clone: Germline is not matched at one junction end, which may reflect a read error. Distinct nucleotide sequences in the sample also encode this CDR3. V usage is TRGV9 and J usage is TRGJ1 or TRGJ2. The CDR3 covers 12 residues. In germline, CDR1 is GITISATS, CDR2 ISYDGTV (reference sequence). The chain's CDR3 is CALWVGHYKKLF. As DNA, the CDR3 is TGTGCCCTGTGGGTAGGACATTATAAGAAACTCTTT.

For this clone: Other DNA sequences within the sample encode an identical CDR3. The chain employs TRGV2 and TRGJ1 or TRGJ2. Germline loops: CDR1 EGSNGY, CDR2 YDSYNSKV. This CDR3 spans 13 amino acids. The V and J ends lost 0 bases and 7 bases, in that order; junction bases with no gene match: 6. CDR3 nucleotides: TGTGCCACCTGGGACGGGCCACGGTATAAGAAACTCTTT. Its translation is CATWDGPRYKKLF.

The rearrangement links TRGV2 to TRGJ1 or TRGJ2. Germline CDR1 is EGSNGY and CDR2 is YDSYNSKV. Trimming cost V 4 bases and J 5 bases; bases outside gene matches: 5. CDR3 length: 12 residues. The CDR3 loop reads CATWDRNYKKLF. Here the CDR3 DNA reads TGTGCCACCTGGGATCGCAATTATAAGAAACTCTTT.

Of note for this clone: Other DNA sequences in the same sample also yield this CDR3. The rearrangement joins TRGV3 to TRGJ1 or TRGJ2. The germline gives CDR1 VTNTFY, CDR2 YDVSTARD (reference sequence). The CDR3 contains 12 residues. V shed 5 bases, J shed 3 bases, and the junction held 4 bases outside the gene matches. The CDR3 reads CATWAFYYKKLF. The CDR3 DNA sequence: TGTGCCACCTGGGCCTTTTATTATAAGAAACTCTTT.

This clone was found a few times. V and J are TRGV8 and TRGJP2. The germline CDR1 and CDR2 sequences are VENAVY and YDSYNSRV. This CDR3 comprises 15 residues. J was trimmed by 6 bases and V by 3 bases; bases with no gene match: 10. The CDR3 DNA sequence: TGTGCCACCTGGGATTGGTTATACGGTGATTGGATCAAGACGTTT. Protein product: CATWDWLYGDWIKTF.

Comment on this clone: A junction end diverges from the germline sequence, so it may reflect a read error. This same CDR3 is encoded by further DNA sequences in the sample. This rearrangement joins TRGV9 to TRGJ1 or TRGJ2. Germline CDR1 GITISATS, CDR2 ISYDGTV (reference sequence). CDR3 length: 11 amino acids. Here the CDR3 DNA reads TGTGCCCTGTGGATTTATTATAAGAAACTCTTT. It specifies CALWIYYKKLF.

As concerns this clone: Germline is not matched at one junction end, which may reflect a read error. At the DNA level, this CDR3 is encoded by other sequences in the same sample as well. The chain is built from TRGV9 and TRGJP2. There are 9 residues in the CDR3. CDR1 GITISATS and CDR2 ISYDGTV come from the germline V gene (reference sequence). The CDR3 DNA reads TGTGCCTTAGGAGGGATCAAGACGTTC. This encodes CALGGIKTF.

J is TRGJ1 or TRGJ2 and V is TRGV5. CDR3 length equals 16 residues. Germline values: CDR1 VINAFY, CDR2 YDVSNSKD. The ends lost 2 bases at V and 3 bases at J; junction bases unmatched: 13. The CDR3 loop reads CATWDTSPTSYYKKLF. CDR3 DNA sequence: TGTGCCACCTGGGACACCTCCCCAACCAGTTATTATAAGAAACTCTTT.

The V call is TRGV4, the J call TRGJ1 or TRGJ2. Germline-derived CDR1 and CDR2 are EGSTGY and YDSYTSSV. With 2 bases clipped from V and 10 bases from J, the junction kept 8 bases outside the gene matches. CDR3 length equals 12 residues. CDR3 coding DNA: TGTGCCACCTGGGATGCCCCTTTCAAGAAACTCTTT. This codes for CATWDAPFKKLF.